Listed below are T cell receptor beta chains from one sample, sequenced in a study of regulatory T cells in long-lasting Graves disease. TCRdb processed the multiplex PCR reads anew with MiXCR; each CDR3 protein has one entry. The sample shows over 450,000 distinct CDR3 sequences, 20% to 25% of them seen only once. The sample in question was peripheral blood mononuclear cells (PBMCs), obtained when the disease was refractory, from a patient treated with antithyroid drugs. The source of these receptors is a female donor with Graves disease. The CDR3 runs from the conserved cysteine through the conserved F or W. A D gene is named only where the DNA matches it firmly. The size entry is marked missing in some rows and otherwise reads once, few, many or a size class.

CDR3 length	V gene	clone size	D gene	J gene	CDR3 protein	CDR3 DNA
15	TRBV10-3	few	-	TRBJ1-4	CAISDQKTSSEKLFF	TGTGCCATCAGTGACCAGAAGACTTCTAGCGAAAAACTGTTTTTT
13	TRBV19	many	TRBD2	TRBJ2-5	CASSAGPQETQYF	TGTGCCAGTTCAGCGGGGCCTCAAGAGACCCAGTACTTC
15	TRBV18	few	-	TRBJ2-5	CASSPGKEVRETQYF	TGTGCCAGCTCACCGGGAAAGGAGGTCCGAGAGACCCAGTACTTC
15	TRBV28	many	-	TRBJ1-1	CASSFREGRMHEAFF	TGTGCCAGCAGTTTTAGGGAAGGGCGTATGCACGAAGCTTTCTTT
11	TRBV29-1	many	-	TRBJ1-1	CSVARSTEAFF	TGCAGCGTTGCCAGATCCACAGAAGCTTTCTTT
13	TRBV11-1	-	-	TRBJ1-5	CASSLLADQPQHF	TGTGCCAGCAGCTTACTCGCCGATCAGCCCCAGCATTTT
13	TRBV7-8	many	TRBD1	TRBJ2-5	CASSWDREETQYF	TGTGCCAGCAGCTGGGACAGGGAAGAGACCCAGTACTTC
16	TRBV28	many	-	TRBJ1-5	CASRQTGFLSNQPQHF	TGTGCCAGCAGGCAAACAGGGTTTCTTAGCAATCAGCCCCAGCATTTT
17	TRBV7-9	-	TRBD2	TRBJ2-7	CASSPRVTSGRLNEQYF	TGTGCCAGCAGCCCCCGTGTGACTAGCGGGAGATTGAACGAGCAGTACTTC
14	TRBV29-1	-	TRBD2	TRBJ2-5	CSVGGGGGQETQYF	TGCAGCGTTGGTGGCGGCGGGGGACAAGAGACCCAGTACTTC
13	TRBV28	many	-	TRBJ1-2	CASTTGTVYGYTF	TGTGCCAGCACCACCGGGACGGTCTATGGCTACACCTTC
13	TRBV11-2	-	-	TRBJ2-7	CASSFAQVREQCF	TGTGCCAGCAGCTTTGCGCAGGTTCGCGAGCAGTGCTTC
15	TRBV5-1	few	-	TRBJ1-5	CASSLVAGARQPQHF	TGCGCCAGCAGCTTGGTGGCTGGGGCGAGGCAGCCCCAGCATTTT
14	TRBV6-2/TRBV6-3	many	-	TRBJ2-7	CASSYGSRAHEQYF	TGTGCCAGCAGTTACGGGAGCAGGGCCCACGAGCAGTACTTC
14	TRBV14	-	-	TRBJ2-7	CASSRMGFQGEQYF	TGTGCCAGCAGCCGAATGGGCTTCCAAGGCGAGCAGTACTTC
16	TRBV28	few	-	TRBJ2-1	CASSSPSGFPYNEQFF	TGTGCCAGCAGCTCACCGTCAGGGTTTCCCTACAATGAGCAGTTCTTC
12	TRBV2	many	-	TRBJ2-7	CATSDGSYEQYF	TGTGCCACCAGCGACGGATCCTACGAGCAGTACTTC
14	TRBV27	-	-	TRBJ2-7	CASSLSGEWYEQYF	TGTGCCAGCAGTTTATCGGGGGAGTGGTACGAGCAGTACTTC
15	TRBV6-1	many	TRBD1	TRBJ2-7	CASTHADRVTKQQYF	TGTGCCAGCACGCACGCCGACAGGGTAACGAAGCAGCAGTACTTC
14	TRBV2	many	-	TRBJ1-1	CASSDNQGGTEAFF	TGTGCCAGCAGTGATAACCAGGGTGGAACTGAAGCTTTCTTT
18	TRBV28	many	TRBD1	TRBJ1-5	CASSFSHIGQGDNQPQHF	TGTGCCAGCAGTTTTTCACACATAGGACAGGGGGACAATCAGCCCCAGCATTTT
16	TRBV20-1	-	TRBD2	TRBJ2-1	CSARIPGLAGVNEQFF	TGCAGTGCTAGAATCCCGGGACTAGCGGGAGTGAATGAGCAGTTCTTC
12	TRBV6-2/TRBV6-3	many	-	TRBJ2-5	CASSDLRETQYF	TGTGCCAGCAGTGATCTGAGAGAGACCCAGTACTTC
16	TRBV20-1	-	-	TRBJ1-6	CSARLPVEGTNSPLHF	TGCAGTGCTAGACTACCGGTGGAGGGAACCAATTCACCCCTCCACTTT
15	TRBV7-9	-	-	TRBJ1-1	CASSLALGQNTEAFF	TGTGCCAGCAGCTTAGCGCTCGGACAGAACACTGAAGCTTTCTTT
11	TRBV20-1	many	-	TRBJ2-7	CSAGQTTEQYF	TGCAGTGCTGGCCAAACTACCGAGCAGTACTTC
16	TRBV6-1	many	-	TRBJ2-7	CASSEEGGGPPYEQYF	TGTGCCAGCAGTGAAGAGGGGGGGGGCCCCCCCTACGAGCAGTACTTC
16	TRBV19	few	TRBD1	TRBJ2-7	CASSITTGTGGREQYF	TGTGCCAGTAGTATCACCACCGGGACAGGGGGGCGCGAGCAGTACTTC
13	TRBV9	few	-	TRBJ2-7	CASSVAEGYEQYF	TGTGCCAGCAGCGTAGCTGAAGGGTACGAGCAGTACTTC
18	TRBV24-1	-	TRBD2	TRBJ2-2	CATSDQLAGGTNTGELFF	TGTGCCACCAGTGACCAACTAGCGGGGGGTACGAACACCGGGGAGCTGTTTTTT
13	TRBV15	many	-	TRBJ1-1	CASTKTSSTEAFF	TGTGCCTCTACCAAAACGTCGAGTACTGAAGCTTTCTTT
15	TRBV28	many	-	TRBJ2-7	CASSFYSGPPVQQYF	TGTGCCAGCAGTTTTTACTCCGGGCCTCCTGTCCAGCAGTACTTC
14	TRBV10-3	many	-	TRBJ1-5	CAISESGQTQPQHF	TGTGCCATCAGTGAGTCAGGGCAGACACAGCCCCAGCATTTT
18	TRBV24-1	few	TRBD2	TRBJ2-2	CATSDLSGLAGGAGELFF	TGTGCCACCAGTGATTTGTCGGGACTAGCGGGGGGAGCCGGGGAGCTGTTTTTT
12	TRBV5-1	many	-	TRBJ2-5	CASSSYQETQYF	TGTGCCAGCAGTTCGTACCAAGAGACCCAGTACTTC
17	TRBV27	many	-	TRBJ1-5	CASSRGRDQGSNQPQHF	TGTGCCAGCAGCCGAGGCCGGGACCAAGGGAGCAATCAGCCCCAGCATTTT
15	TRBV5-6	-	TRBD1	TRBJ1-2	CASSLWGTDYYGYTF	TGTGCCAGCAGCTTGTGGGGGACAGACTACTATGGCTACACCTTC
17	TRBV19	-	-	TRBJ1-5	CASLTSGQFYSNQPQHF	TGTGCCAGCCTAACTTCAGGGCAGTTCTATAGCAATCAGCCCCAGCATTTT
15	TRBV19	once	-	TRBJ1-3	CASRPLRDSGNTIYF	TGTGCCAGTAGGCCACTTCGGGACTCTGGAAACACCATATATTTT
15	TRBV7-2	-	-	TRBJ2-1	CASSSHRDMAREQFF	TGTGCCAGCAGCTCGCACCGGGACATGGCGCGTGAGCAGTTCTTC
13	TRBV10-3	many	TRBD1	TRBJ1-3	CAIGQGAGNTIYF	TGTGCCATTGGACAGGGAGCTGGAAACACCATATATTTT
15	TRBV7-9	-	-	TRBJ2-5	CASNPSGKSRETQYF	TGTGCCAGCAACCCATCAGGGAAAAGTAGAGAGACCCAGTACTTC
16	TRBV20-1	-	TRBD1	TRBJ1-5	CSARDPVEGAGQPQHF	TGCAGTGCTAGAGACCCGGTGGAGGGGGCGGGTCAGCCCCAGCATTTT